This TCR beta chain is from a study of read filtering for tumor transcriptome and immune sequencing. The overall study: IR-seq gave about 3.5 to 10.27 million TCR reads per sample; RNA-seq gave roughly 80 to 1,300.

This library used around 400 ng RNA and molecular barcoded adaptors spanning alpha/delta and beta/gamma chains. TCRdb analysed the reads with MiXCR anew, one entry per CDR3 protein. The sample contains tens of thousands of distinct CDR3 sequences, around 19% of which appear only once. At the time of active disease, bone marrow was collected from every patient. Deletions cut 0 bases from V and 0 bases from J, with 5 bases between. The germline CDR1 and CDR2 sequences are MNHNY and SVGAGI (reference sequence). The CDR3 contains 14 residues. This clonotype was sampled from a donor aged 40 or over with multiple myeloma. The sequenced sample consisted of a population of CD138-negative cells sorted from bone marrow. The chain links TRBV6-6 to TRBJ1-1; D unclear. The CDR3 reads CASSYSSVNTEAFF. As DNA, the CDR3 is TGTGCCAGCAGTTACTCCAGCGTGAACACTGAAGCTTTCTTT.